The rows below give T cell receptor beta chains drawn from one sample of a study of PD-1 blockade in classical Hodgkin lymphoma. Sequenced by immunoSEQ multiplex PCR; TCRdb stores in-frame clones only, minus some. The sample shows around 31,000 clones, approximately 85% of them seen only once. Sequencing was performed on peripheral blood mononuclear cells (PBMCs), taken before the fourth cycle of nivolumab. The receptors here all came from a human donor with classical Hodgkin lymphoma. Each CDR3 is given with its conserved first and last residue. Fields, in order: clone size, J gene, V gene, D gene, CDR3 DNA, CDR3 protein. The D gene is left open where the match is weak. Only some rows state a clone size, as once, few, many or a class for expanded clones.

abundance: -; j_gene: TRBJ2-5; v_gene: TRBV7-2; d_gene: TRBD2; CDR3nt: TGTGCCAGCAGCCAAACGGCGGGAGGGAGAGAGACCCAGTACTTC; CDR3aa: CASSQTAGGRETQYF
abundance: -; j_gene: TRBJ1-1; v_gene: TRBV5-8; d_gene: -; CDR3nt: TGTGCCAGCGCCAGAAGGACTGAAGCTTTCTTT; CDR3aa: CASARRTEAFF
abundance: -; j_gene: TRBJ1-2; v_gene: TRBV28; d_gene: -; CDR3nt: TGTGCCAGCAGTAAGGGTTTCTATGGCTACACCTTC; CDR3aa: CASSKGFYGYTF
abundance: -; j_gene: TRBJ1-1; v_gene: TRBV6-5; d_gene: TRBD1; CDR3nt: TGTGCCAGCAGTTACTCGGGGTCACAGGGGAAAGCTTTCTTT; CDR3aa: CASSYSGSQGKAFF
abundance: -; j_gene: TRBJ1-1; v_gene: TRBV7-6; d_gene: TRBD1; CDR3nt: TGTGCCAGCAGCCTCGGACAGGGGGCGAAAGCTGAAGCTTTCTTT; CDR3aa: CASSLGQGAKAEAFF
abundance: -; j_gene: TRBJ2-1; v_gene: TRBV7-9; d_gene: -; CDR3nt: TGTGCCAGCAGCTTAAGTCTGGCCAGCCTTTGGCAGTTCTTC; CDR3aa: CASSLSLASLWQFF
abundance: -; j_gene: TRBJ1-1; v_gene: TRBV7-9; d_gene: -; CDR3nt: TGTGCCAGCAGGCGAGGGCCCGAAGCTTTCTTT; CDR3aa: CASRRGPEAFF
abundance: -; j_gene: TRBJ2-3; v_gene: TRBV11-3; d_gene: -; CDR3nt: TGTGCCAGCAGCTTAGGCACAGATACGCAGTATTTT; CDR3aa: CASSLGTDTQYF
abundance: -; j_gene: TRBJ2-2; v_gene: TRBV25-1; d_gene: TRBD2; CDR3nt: TGTGCCACTTCGGACGGGGGACTAGAGTCCGGGGAGCTGTTTTTT; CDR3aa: CATSDGGLESGELFF
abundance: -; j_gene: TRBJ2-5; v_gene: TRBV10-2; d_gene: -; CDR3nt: TGCGCCAGCAGTAGGCCAGTCCAGGAGACCCAGTACTTC; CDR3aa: CASSRPVQETQYF
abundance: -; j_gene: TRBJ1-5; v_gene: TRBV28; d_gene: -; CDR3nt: TGTGCCAGCAGTACGATTACAGGCAATCAGCCCCAGCATTTT; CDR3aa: CASSTITGNQPQHF
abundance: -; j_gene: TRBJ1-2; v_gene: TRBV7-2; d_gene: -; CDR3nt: TGTGCCAGCAGCTCCCGTTCCAATCCGTCCAACTATGGCTACACCTTC; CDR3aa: CASSSRSNPSNYGYTF
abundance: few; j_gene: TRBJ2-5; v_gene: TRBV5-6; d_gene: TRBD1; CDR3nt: TGTGCCAGCTCCGGGACAGGGGTTTTGGAGACCCAGTACTTC; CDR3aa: CASSGTGVLETQYF
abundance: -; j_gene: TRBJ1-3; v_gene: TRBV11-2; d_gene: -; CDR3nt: TGTGCCAGCAGCTTAGTCCGGGGGTTATTGGCTGGAAACACCATATATTTT; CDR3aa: CASSLVRGLLAGNTIYF
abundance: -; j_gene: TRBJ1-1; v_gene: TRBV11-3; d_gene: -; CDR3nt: TGTGCCAGCAGCTTAGGCCCAGGGGAAGGAGACACTGAAGCTTTCTTT; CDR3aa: CASSLGPGEGDTEAFF
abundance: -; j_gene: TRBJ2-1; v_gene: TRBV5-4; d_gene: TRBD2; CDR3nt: TGTGCCAGCAGCTCCCTAGCGGGGGAAAATGAGCAGTTCTTC; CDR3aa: CASSSLAGENEQFF
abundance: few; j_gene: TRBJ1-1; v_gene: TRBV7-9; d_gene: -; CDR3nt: TGTGCCAGCAGCTTGGGCATGAACACTGAAGCTTTCTTT; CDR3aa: CASSLGMNTEAFF
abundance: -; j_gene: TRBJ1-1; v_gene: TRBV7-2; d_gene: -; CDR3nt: TGTGCCAGCAGCGGCTGGGAACACCCGAACACTGAAGCTTTCTTT; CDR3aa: CASSGWEHPNTEAFF
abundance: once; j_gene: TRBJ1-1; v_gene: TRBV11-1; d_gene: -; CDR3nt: TGTGCCAGCAGCTCCCTGAACAGGAACACTGAAGCTTTCTTT; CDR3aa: CASSSLNRNTEAFF
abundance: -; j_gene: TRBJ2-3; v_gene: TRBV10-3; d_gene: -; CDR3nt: TGTGCCATCAATCCTGGGGCTAGCACAGATACGCAGTATTTT; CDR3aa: CAINPGASTDTQYF
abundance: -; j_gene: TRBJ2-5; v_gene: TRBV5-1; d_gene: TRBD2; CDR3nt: TGCGCCAGCAGCTTGGTACTAGCGGGAGTGGGGCAAGAGACCCAGTACTTC; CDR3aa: CASSLVLAGVGQETQYF
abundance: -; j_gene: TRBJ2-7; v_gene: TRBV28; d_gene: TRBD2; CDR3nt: TGTGCCAGCAGTTTATACGCGGGAGGCCCTTCCTACGAGCAGTACTTC; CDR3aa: CASSLYAGGPSYEQYF
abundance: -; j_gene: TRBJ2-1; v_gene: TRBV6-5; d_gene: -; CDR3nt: TGTGCCAGCAGTTACTCGATAGCCACCGCACGTGAGCAGTTCTTC; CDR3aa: CASSYSIATAREQFF
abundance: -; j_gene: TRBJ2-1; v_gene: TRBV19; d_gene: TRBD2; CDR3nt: TGTGCCAGTAGTATGGGAGCGGGAGCAACGGGCAATGAGCAGTTCTTC; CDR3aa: CASSMGAGATGNEQFF
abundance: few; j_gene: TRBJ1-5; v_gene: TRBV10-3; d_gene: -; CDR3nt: TGTGCCATCAGCGGGGCAGGGCCAAATCAGCCCCAGCATTTT; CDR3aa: CAISGAGPNQPQHF
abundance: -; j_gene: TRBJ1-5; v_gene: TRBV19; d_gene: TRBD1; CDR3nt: TGTGCCAGTAGTATTGGACAGGGGATCTATAGCAATCAGCCCCAGCATTTT; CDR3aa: CASSIGQGIYSNQPQHF
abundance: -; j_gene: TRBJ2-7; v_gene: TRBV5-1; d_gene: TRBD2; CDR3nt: TGCGCCAGCATGGCCAGGTCGGGCGGGAGGGCCCTCAACGAGCAGTACTTC; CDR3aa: CASMARSGGRALNEQYF
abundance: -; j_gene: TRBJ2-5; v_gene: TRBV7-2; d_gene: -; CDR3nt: TGTGCCAGCAGCCCGCTCGGGCGGGGAGGAGAGACCCAGTACTTC; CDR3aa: CASSPLGRGGETQYF
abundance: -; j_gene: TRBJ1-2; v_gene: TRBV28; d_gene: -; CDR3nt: TGTGCCAGCAGTTTAATGGCAGGAAACTATGGCTACACCTTC; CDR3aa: CASSLMAGNYGYTF
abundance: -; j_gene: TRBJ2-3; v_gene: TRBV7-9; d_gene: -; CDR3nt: TGTGCCAGCAGCTCTACCGCGGACGGAACCCAGTATTTT; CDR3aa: CASSSTADGTQYF